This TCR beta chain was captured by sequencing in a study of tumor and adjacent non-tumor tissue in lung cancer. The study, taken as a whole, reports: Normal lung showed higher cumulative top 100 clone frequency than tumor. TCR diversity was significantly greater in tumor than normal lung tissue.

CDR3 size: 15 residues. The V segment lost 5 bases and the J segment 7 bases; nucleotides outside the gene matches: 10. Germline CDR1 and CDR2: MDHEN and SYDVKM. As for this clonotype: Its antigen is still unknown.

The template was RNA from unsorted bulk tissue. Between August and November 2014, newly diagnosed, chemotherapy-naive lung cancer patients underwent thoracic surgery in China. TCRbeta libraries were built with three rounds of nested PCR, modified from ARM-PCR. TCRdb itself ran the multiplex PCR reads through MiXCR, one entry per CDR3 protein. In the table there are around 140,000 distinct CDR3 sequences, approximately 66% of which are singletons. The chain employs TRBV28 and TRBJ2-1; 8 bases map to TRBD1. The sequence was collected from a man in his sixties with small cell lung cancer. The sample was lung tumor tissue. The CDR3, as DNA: TGTGCCAGCAGTCCCTCCGGACAGGGATTAAATGAGCAGTTCTTC. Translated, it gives CASSPSGQGLNEQFF.